By sample fraction, the clone carrying this T cell receptor (beta chain) is large (0.1 to 1%). What it binds is unknown. Trimming cost V 5 bases and J 2 bases, with 9 bases left between them. This CDR3 comprises 13 residues. Adaptor-ligated barcode primers were used to amplify TRBV12-4/TRBJ1-2 clonotypes. TCRdb recomputed calls from the multiplex PCR reads with MiXCR, one row per CDR3 protein. This table has hundreds of distinct CDR3 sequences, 20% to 25% appearing once. General study results and limits: Greatest tumor Treg TCR overlap was with tumor naive CD4+ cells. Roughly an eighth of tumor Treg sequences matched naive CD4+ cells. Tumor memory CD4+ T cell TCR gene usage was found to cluster with blood and lymph node memory CD4+ cells and with lymph node naive CD4+ cells.

The memory fraction was CD4+CD45RO+CD25- cells. Sequenced material: memory CD4+ T cells sorted from blood. Sample subset: memory CD4+ T cells, CD4+CD45RO+CD25-. The rearrangement links TRBV12-3 or TRBV12-4 to TRBJ1-2; weak D call: TRBD1 (5 bases). The sequence came from a female donor with breast cancer. The CDR3 sequence is CASSPDSNYGYTF. The CDR3 DNA follows: TGTGCCAGCAGTCCCGACAGCAACTATGGCTACACCTTC.